This TCR beta chain was recovered during a study of OX40 agonist ivuxolimab in advanced cancers. Study information: Cancers in dose escalation were hepatocellular, melanoma, renal cell and head and neck. Having had anti-PD-1, anti-PD-L1 or anti-CTLA-4 therapy before was allowed, and roughly 38% had some. Overall study findings and caveats: Averaging showed that CD8+ T cells had more expanded clones than CD4+ did. At doses 0.1 to 3.0 mg/kg, CD4+ and CD8+ clones expanded.

The table came from immunoSEQ multiplex PCR; TCRdb's copy has only in-frame clones and leaves some out. The sample carries roughly 77,000 clones, under 95% recorded once. The CDR3 loop spans 17 amino acids. On this clone itself: Its antigen is unidentified.

The sequence came from an adult with an advanced solid tumor such as melanoma, head and neck, liver or kidney cancer. The J gene is TRBJ1-2, the V gene TRBV21-1; TRBD1 was called by the table and not checked on the DNA. TRBV21-1 is recorded as a pseudogene. The sample here was CD4+ or CD8+ T cells sorted from blood, taken in a trial of the OX40 agonist ivuxolimab. The CDR3 nucleotides are TGTGCCAGCAGCAAATTCAGGATGGGACAGCAATCTTATGGCTACACCTTC. Translating it yields CASSKFRMGQQSYGYTF.